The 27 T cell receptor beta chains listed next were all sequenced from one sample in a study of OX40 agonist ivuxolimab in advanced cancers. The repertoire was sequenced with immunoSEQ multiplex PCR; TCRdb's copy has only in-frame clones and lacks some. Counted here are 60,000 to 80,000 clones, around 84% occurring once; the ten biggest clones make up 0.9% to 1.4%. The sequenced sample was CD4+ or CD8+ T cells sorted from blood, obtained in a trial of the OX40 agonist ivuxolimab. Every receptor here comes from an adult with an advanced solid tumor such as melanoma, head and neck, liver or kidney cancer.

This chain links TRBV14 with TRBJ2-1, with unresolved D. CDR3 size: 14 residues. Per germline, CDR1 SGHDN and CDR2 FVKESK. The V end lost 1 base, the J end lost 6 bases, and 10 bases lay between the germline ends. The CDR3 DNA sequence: TGTGCCAGCAGCCAAGTCGCGGTAGGCAATGAGCAGTTCTTC. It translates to CASSQVAVGNEQFF.

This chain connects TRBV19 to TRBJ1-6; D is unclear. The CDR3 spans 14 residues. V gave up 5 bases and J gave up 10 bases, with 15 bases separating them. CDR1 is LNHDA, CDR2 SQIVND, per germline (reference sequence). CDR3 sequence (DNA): TGTGCCAGTAGTGGCGACACCCTGGGGTCACCCCTCCACTTT. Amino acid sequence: CASSGDTLGSPLHF.

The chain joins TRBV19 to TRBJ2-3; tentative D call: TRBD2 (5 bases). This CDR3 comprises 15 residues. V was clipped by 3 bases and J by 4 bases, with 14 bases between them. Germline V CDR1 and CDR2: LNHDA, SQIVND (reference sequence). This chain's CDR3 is CASSMQHSGADTQYF. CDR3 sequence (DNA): TGTGCCAGTAGTATGCAACATTCCGGGGCAGATACGCAGTATTTT.

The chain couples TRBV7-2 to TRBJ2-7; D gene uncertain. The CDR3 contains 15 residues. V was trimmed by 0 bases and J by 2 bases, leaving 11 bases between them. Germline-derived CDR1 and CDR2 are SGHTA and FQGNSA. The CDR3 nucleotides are TGTGCCAGCAGCTTAGCGGGAACACGGACCTACGAGCAGTACTTC. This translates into CASSLAGTRTYEQYF.

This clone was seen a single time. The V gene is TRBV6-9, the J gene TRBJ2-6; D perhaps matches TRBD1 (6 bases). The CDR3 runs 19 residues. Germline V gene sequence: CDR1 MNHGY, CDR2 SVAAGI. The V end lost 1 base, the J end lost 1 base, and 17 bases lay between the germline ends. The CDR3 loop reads CASSYWVLDSQSGANVLTF. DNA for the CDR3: TGTGCCAGCAGTTATTGGGTTCTGGACAGTCAATCTGGGGCCAACGTCCTGACTTTC.

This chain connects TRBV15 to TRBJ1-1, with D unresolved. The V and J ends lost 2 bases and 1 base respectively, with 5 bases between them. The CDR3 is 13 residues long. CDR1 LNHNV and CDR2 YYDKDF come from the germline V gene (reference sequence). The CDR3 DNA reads TGTGCCACCAGCAGAATCACGAACACTGAAGCTTTCTTT. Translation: CATSRITNTEAFF.

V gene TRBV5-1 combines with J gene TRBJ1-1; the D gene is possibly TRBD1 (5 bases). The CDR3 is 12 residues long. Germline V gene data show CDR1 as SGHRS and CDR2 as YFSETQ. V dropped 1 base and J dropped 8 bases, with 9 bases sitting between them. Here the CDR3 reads CASSLTTEEAFF. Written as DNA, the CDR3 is TGCGCCAGCAGCTTGACGACAGAAGAAGCTTTCTTT.

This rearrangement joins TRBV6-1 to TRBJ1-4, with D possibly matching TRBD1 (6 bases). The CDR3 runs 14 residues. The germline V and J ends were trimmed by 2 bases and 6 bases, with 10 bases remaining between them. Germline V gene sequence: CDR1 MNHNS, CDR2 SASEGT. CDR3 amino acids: CASSEQGRDEKLFF. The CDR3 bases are TGTGCCAGCAGTGAACAGGGGAGGGATGAAAAACTGTTTTTT.

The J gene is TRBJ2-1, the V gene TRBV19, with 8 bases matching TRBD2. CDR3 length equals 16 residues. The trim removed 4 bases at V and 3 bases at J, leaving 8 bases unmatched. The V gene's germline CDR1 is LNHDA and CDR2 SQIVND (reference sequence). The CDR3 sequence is CASSSGAGGLYNEQFF. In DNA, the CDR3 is TGTGCCAGTAGTAGTGGTGCGGGGGGACTCTACAATGAGCAGTTCTTC.

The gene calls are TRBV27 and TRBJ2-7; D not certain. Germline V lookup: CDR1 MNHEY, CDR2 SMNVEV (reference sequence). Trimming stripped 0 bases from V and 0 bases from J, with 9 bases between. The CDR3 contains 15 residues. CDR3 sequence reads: CASSLSVTSSYEQYF. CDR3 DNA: TGTGCCAGCAGTTTATCGGTCACCTCCTCCTACGAGCAGTACTTC.

This CDR3 reads CASLNRGEGEKLFF. The CDR3 nucleotides read TGTGCCAGTCTAAACAGGGGGGAAGGTGAAAAACTGTTTTTT. The chain has TRBV19 and TRBJ1-4, with 8 bases matching TRBD1. The V and J ends lost 8 bases and 7 bases, in that order; junction bases with no gene match: 9. From germline, CDR1 is LNHDA and CDR2 SQIVND (reference sequence). This CDR3 has 14 residues.

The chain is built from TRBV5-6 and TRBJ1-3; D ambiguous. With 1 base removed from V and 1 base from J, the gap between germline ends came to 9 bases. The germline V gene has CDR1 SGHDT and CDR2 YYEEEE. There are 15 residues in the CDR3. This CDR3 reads CASSLWWASGNTIYF. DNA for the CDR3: TGTGCCAGCAGCTTGTGGTGGGCTTCTGGAAACACCATATATTTT. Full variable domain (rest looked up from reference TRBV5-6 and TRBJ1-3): DAGVTQSPTHLIKTRGQQVTLRCSPKSGHDTVSWYQQALGQGPQFIFQYYEEEERQRGNFPDRFSGHQFPNYSSELNVNALLLGDSALYLCASSLWWASGNTIYFGEGSWLTVV.

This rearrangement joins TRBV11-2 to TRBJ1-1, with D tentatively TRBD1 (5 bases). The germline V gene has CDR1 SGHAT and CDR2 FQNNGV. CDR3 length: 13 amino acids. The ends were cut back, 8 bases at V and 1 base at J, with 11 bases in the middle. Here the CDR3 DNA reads TGTGCCAGCGGGATACAGGCGAACACTGAAGCTTTCTTT. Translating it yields CASGIQANTEAFF.

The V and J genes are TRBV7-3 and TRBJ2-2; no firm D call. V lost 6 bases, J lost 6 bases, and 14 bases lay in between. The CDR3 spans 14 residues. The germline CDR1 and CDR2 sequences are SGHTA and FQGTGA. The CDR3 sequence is CASSPLGWAGELFF. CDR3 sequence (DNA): TGTGCCAGCAGTCCCCTGGGGTGGGCCGGGGAGCTGTTTTTT.

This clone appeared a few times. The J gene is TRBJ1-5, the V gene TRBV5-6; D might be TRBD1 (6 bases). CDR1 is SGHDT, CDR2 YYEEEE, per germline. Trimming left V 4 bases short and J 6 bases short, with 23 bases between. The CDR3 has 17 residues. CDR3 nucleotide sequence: TGTGCCAGCAGCCTACACGCCTACACAGGGTTTGGTCAGCCCCAGCATTTT. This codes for CASSLHAYTGFGQPQHF.

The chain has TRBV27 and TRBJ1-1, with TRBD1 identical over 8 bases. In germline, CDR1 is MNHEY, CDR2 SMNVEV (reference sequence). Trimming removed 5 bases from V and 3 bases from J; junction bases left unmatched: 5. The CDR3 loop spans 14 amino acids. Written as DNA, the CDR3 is TGTGCCAGCAGTGCACAGGGGGTGTACACTGAAGCTTTCTTT. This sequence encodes CASSAQGVYTEAFF.

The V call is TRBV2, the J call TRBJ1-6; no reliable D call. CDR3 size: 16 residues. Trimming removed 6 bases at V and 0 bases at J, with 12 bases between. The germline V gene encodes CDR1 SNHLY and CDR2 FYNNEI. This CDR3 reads CASRLDSSSYNSPLHF. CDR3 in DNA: TGTGCCAGCAGATTGGACTCAAGCTCCTATAATTCACCCCTCCACTTT. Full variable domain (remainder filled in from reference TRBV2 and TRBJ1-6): EPEVTQTPSHQVTQMGQEVILRCVPISNHLYFYWYRQILGQKVEFLVSFYNNEISEKSEIFDDQFSVERPDGSNFTLKIRSTKLEDSAMYFCASRLDSSSYNSPLHFGNGTRLTVT.

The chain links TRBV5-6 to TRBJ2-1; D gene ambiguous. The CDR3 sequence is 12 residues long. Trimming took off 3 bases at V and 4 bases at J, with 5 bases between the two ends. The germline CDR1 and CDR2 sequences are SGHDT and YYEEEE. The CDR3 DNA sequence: TGTGCCAGCAGCTATCAGTACAATGAGCAGTTCTTC. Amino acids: CASSYQYNEQFF.

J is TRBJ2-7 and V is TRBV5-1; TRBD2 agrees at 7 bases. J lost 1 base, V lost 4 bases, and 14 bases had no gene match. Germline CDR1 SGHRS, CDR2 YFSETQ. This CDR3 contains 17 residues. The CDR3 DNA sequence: TGCGCCAGCAGCCGCGCGGGGAGCGGGGTGATATCCTACGAGCAGTACTTC. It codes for CASSRAGSGVISYEQYF. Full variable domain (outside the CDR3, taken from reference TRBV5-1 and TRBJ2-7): KAGVTQTPRYLIKTRGQQVTLSCSPISGHRSVSWYQQTPGQGLQFLFEYFSETQRNKGNFPGRFSGRQFSNSRSEMNVSTLELGDSALYLCASSRAGSGVISYEQYFGPGTRLTVT.

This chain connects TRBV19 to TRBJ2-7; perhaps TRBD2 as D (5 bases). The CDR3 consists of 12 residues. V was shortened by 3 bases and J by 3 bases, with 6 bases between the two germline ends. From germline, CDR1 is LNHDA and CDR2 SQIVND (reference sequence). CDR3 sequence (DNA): TGTGCCAGTAGTATGGGAGACTACGAGCAGTACTTC. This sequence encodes CASSMGDYEQYF. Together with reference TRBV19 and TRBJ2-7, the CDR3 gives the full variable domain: DGGITQSPKYLFRKEGQNVTLSCEQNLNHDAMYWYRQDPGQGLRLIYYSQIVNDFQKGDIAEGYSVSREKKESFPLTVTSAQKNPTAFYLCASSMGDYEQYFGPGTRLTVT.

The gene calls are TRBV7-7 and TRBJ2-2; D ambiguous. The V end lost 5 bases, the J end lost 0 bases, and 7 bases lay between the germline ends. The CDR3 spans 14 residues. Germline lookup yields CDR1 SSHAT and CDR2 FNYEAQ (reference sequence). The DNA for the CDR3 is TGTGCCAGCAGCCCCGGCCCGAACACCGGGGAGCTGTTTTTT. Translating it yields CASSPGPNTGELFF.

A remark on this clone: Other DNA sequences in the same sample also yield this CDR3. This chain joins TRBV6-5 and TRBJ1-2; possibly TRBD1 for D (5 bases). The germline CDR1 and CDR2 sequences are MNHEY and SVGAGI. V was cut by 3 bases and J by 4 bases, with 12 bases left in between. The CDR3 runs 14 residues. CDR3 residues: CASSYQGAGYGYTF. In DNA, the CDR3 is TGTGCCAGCAGTTATCAAGGGGCCGGCTATGGCTACACCTTC.

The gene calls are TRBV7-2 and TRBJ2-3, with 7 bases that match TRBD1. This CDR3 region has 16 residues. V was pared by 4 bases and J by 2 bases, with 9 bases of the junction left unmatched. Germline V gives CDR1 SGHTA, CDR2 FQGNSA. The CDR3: CASSSSRQGSTDTQYF. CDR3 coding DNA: TGTGCCAGCAGCTCATCCAGACAGGGATCCACAGATACGCAGTATTTT.

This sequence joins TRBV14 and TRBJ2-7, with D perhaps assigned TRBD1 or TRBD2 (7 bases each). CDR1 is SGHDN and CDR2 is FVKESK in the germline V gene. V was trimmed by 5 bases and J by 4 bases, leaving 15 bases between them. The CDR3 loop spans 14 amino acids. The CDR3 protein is CASSTLQGGYEQYF. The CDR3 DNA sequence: TGTGCCAGCAGCACCCTCCAGGGGGGGTACGAGCAGTACTTC.

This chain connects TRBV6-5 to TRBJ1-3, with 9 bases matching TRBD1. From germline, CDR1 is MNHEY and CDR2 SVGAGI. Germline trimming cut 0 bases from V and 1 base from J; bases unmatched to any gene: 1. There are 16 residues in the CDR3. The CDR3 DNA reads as TGTGCCAGCAGTTACTCGGACAGGGGTTCTGGAAACACCATATATTTT. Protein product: CASSYSDRGSGNTIYF.

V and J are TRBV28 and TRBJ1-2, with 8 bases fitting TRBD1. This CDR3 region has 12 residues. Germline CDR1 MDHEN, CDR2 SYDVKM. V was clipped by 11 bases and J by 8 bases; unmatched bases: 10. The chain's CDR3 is CAGGGQGKGYTF. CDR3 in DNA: TGTGCCGGGGGAGGACAGGGAAAAGGCTACACCTTC.

In nucleotides, the CDR3 is TGTGCCAGCAGCCGATCCGGGACTAACTATGGCTACACCTTC. Protein sequence: CASSRSGTNYGYTF. The chain joins TRBV7-2 to TRBJ1-2; D is undetermined. The CDR3 extends over 14 amino acids. CDR1 SGHTA and CDR2 FQGNSA come from the germline V gene. Trimming stripped 5 bases from V and 0 bases from J, with 10 bases between.